This TCR beta chain derives from a study of shared clonotypes between healthy human individuals. Study results and caveats: A generally larger estimated richness was seen in naive subsets than in memory subsets.

CD45RO-negative cells were positively selected for CCR7, leaving out terminally differentiated effector memory CD45RA+ cells. The CDR3 has 13 amino acids. Trimming took 5 bases from V and 5 from J; bases not matched to a gene: 5. Germline CDR1 reads SEHNR; CDR2 reads FQNEAQ (reference sequence). Assay execution took place at the deep level. The protocol was immunoSEQ multiplex PCR, while the TCRdb copy is restricted to in-frame clones and leaves out a portion. The data hold about 820,000 clones, with around 93% observed a single time. Regarding this clone: What it recognizes is unknown.

The chain has TRBV7-9 and TRBJ1-1; 7 nucleotides match TRBD1. The sequencing input was naive CD8+ T cells sorted from blood. The sequence derives from a man younger than 45 in good health. The CDR3 DNA follows: TGTGCCAGCAGCAATACAGGGGTAACTGAAGCTTTCTTT. Amino acids: CASSNTGVTEAFF.